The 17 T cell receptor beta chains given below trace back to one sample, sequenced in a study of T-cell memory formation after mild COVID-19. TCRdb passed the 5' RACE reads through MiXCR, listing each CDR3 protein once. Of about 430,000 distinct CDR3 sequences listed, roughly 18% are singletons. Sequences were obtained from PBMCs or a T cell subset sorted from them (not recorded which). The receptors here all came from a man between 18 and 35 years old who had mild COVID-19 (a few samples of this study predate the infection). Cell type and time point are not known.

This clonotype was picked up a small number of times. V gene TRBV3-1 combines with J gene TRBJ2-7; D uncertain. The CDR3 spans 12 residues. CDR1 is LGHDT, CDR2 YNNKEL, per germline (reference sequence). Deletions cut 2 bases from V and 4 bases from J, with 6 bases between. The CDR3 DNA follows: TGTGCCAGCAGCCAACCGTGGTACGAGCAGTACGTC. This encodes CASSQPWYEQYV.

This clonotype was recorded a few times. CDR3 DNA: TGTGCCAGCAGCCCGCCCCCGCCCAGCCCCAATCAGCCCCAGCATTTT. This gives the protein CASSPPPPSPNQPQHF. The chain recombines TRBV4-2 with TRBJ1-5; D gene uncertain. CDR1 and CDR2 (germline): LGHNA, YNFKEQ. The CDR3 runs to 16 residues. The germline V and J ends were trimmed by 4 bases and 3 bases, with 16 bases remaining between them.

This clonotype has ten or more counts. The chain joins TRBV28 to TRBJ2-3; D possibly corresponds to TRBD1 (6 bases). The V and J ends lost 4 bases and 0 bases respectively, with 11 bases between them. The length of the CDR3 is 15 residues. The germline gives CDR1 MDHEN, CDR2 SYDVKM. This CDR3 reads CASSWTVESTDTQYF. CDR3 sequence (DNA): TGTGCCAGCAGTTGGACAGTAGAAAGCACAGATACGCAGTATTTT.

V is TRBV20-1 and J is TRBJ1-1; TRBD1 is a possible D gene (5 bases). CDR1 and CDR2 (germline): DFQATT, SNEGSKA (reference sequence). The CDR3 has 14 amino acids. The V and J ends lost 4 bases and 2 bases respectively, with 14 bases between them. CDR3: CSATPPRGNTEAFF. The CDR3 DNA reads TGCAGTGCTACTCCCCCCCGGGGCAACACTGAAGCTTTCTTT.

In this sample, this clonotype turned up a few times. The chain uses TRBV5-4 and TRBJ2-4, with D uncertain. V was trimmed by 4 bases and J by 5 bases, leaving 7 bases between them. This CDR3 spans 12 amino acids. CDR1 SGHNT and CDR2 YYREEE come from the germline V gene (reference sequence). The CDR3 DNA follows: TGTGCCAGCAGCCGTGACCAAAACATTCAGTACTTC. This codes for CASSRDQNIQYF.

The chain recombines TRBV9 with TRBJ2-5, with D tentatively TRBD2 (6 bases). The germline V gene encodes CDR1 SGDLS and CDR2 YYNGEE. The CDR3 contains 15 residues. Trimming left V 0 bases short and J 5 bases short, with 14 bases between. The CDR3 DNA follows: TGTGCCAGCAGCGTAGCTGGGGGAGGAAGGGAGACCCAGTACTTC. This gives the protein CASSVAGGGRETQYF.

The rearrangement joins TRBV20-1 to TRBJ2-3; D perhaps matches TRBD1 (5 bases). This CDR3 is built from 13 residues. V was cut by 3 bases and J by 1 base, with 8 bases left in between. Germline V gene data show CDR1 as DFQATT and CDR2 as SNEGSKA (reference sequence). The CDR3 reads CSARGRRTDTQYF. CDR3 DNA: TGCAGTGCTAGGGGGCGGCGCACAGATACGCAGTATTTT.

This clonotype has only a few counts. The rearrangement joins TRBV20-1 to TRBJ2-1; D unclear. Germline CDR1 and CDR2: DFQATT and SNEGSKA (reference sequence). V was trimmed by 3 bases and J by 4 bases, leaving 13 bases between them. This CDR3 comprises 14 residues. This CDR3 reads CSARGINSYNEQFF. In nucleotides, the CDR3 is TGCAGTGCTAGGGGGATCAACAGTTACAATGAGCAGTTCTTC.

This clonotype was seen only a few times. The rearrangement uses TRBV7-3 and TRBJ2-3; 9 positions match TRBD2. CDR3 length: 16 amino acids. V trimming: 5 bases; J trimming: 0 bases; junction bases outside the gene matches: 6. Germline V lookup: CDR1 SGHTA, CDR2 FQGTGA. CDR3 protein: CASSPAAGGSTDTQYF. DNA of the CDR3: TGTGCCAGCAGCCCAGCCGCGGGGGGGAGCACAGATACGCAGTATTTT. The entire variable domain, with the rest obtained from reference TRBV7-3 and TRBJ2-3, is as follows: GAGVSQTPSNKVTEKGKYVELRCDPISGHTALYWYRQSLGQGPEFLIYFQGTGAADDSGLPNDRFFAVRPEGSVSTLKIQRTERGDSAVYLCASSPAAGGSTDTQYFGPGTRLTVL.

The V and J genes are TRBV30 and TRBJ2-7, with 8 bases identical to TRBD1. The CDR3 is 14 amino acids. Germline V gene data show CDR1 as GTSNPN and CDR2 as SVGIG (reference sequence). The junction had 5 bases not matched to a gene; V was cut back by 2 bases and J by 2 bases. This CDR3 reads CAWSTGTGAYEQYF. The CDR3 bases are TGTGCCTGGAGTACGGGGACAGGTGCCTACGAGCAGTACTTC.

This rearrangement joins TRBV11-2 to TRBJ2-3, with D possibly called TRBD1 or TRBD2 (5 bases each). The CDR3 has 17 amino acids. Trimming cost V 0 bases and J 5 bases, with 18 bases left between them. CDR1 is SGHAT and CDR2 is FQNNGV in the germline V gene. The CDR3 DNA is TGTGCCAGCAGCTTAGAGCCTTTCGCACGGGGCGGAGATACGCAGTATTTT. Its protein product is CASSLEPFARGGDTQYF.

The CDR3 spells CASSPRTGEYTNTEAFF. The CDR3 nucleotides read TGTGCCAGCTCACCACGGACAGGGGAGTATACGAACACTGAAGCTTTCTTT. The J gene is TRBJ1-1, the V gene TRBV18, with TRBD1 matching 9 bases. Germline V gene data show CDR1 as KGHSH and CDR2 as LQKENI. This CDR3 has 17 residues. V gave up 1 base and J gave up 1 base; unmatched junction bases: 7.

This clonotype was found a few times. CDR3: CASIRDSVLTDTQYF. The CDR3 nucleotides read TGTGCCAGCATTCGGGATAGCGTCCTCACAGATACGCAGTATTTT. The chain couples TRBV7-9 to TRBJ2-3; TRBD2 is a possible D gene (5 bases). The germline V gene encodes CDR1 SEHNR and CDR2 FQNEAQ (reference sequence). V was pared by 7 bases and J by 2 bases, with 16 bases between. CDR3 length: 15 amino acids.

Here the CDR3 DNA reads TGTGCCAGCAGCGCCAGGGGCATCTCCTACGAGCAGTACTTC. Its protein is CASSARGISYEQYF. The chain has TRBV11-2 and TRBJ2-7; TRBD1 might be the D (6 bases). CDR1 and CDR2 from the germline V gene are SGHAT and FQNNGV. With 5 bases removed from V and 0 bases from J, the gap between germline ends came to 11 bases. The CDR3 is made up of 14 amino acids.

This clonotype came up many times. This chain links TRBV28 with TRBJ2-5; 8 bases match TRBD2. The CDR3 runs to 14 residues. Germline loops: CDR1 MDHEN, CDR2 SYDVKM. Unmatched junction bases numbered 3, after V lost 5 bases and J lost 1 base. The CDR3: CASSQRGPQETQYF. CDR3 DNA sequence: TGTGCCAGCAGTCAGCGGGGGCCCCAAGAGACCCAGTACTTC. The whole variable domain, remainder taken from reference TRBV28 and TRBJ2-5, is DVKVTQSSRYLVKRTGEKVFLECVQDMDHENMFWYRQDPGLGLRLIYFSYDVKMKEKGDIPEGYSVSREKKERFSLILESASTNQTSMYLCASSQRGPQETQYFGPGTRLLVL.

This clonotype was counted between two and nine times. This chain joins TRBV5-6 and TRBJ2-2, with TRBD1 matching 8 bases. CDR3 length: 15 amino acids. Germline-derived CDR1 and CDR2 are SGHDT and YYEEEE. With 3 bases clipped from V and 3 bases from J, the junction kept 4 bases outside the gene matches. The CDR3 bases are TGTGCCAGCAGCTCGGACAGGGAAGACACCGGGGAGCTGTTTTTT. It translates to CASSSDREDTGELFF.

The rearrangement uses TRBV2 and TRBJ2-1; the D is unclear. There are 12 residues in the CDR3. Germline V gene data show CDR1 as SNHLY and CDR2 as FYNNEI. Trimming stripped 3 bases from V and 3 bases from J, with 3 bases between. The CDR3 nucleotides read TGTGCCAGCAGTGATTACTACAATGAGCAGTTCTTC. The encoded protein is CASSDYYNEQFF.